The 12 T cell receptor beta chains reported below all come from one sample, sequenced in a study of T-cell reconstitution after alpha-beta-depleted transplantation in children (TCRdb year 2016). Library construction relied on PCR. Sequenced using an Illumina HiSeq 2500. TCR libraries were prepared with molecular barcoding, using unique molecular identifiers to normalize TCRbeta repertoire quantification. Using fastp at Q25 and MiXCR, TCRdb reprocessed the public reads and kept productive beta chains. Rows are unified per CDR3 protein, each entry keeping the most common DNA and genes. The sample profile shows about 540,000 distinct CDR3 sequences; about a sixth of them were found once. 3% to 3.5% of the sample is taken by the ten largest. The sample here was PBMCs from the stem cell graft donor, taken from the stem cell graft. The source of these receptors is a human donor who donated a stem cell graft to a child with acute lymphoblastic leukemia.

The chain couples TRBV3-1 to TRBJ2-1; unclear D gene. Germline CDR1 is LGHDT and CDR2 is YNNKEL (reference sequence). Trimming shortened V by 4 bases and J by 3 bases, and 13 bases separated the two germline ends. The CDR3 has 15 amino acids. CDR3 residues: CASSPTGPYYNEQFF. The CDR3 nucleotides read TGTGCCAGCAGCCCAACCGGGCCTTACTACAATGAGCAGTTCTTC.

This clonotype was counted a few times. The V call is TRBV5-1, the J call TRBJ2-1; 8 positions agree with TRBD1. CDR3 length equals 15 residues. The V segment lost 4 bases and the J segment 7 bases; nucleotides outside the gene matches: 10. The germline V gene encodes CDR1 SGHRS and CDR2 YFSETQ. The CDR3 sequence: CASSATGEGMNEQFF. As DNA, the CDR3 is TGCGCCAGCAGCGCGACAGGGGAAGGGATGAATGAGCAGTTCTTC.

The chain carries TRBV24-1 and TRBJ1-5; 7 bases are a match to TRBD1. V gave up 9 bases and J gave up 0 bases; unmatched junction bases: 7. CDR1 and CDR2 from the germline V gene are KGHDR and SFDVKD. The CDR3 runs 15 residues. The CDR3 protein is CATGTARYSNQPQHF. In nucleotides, the CDR3 is TGTGCCACCGGGACAGCTAGATATAGCAATCAGCCCCAGCATTTT.

This sequence joins TRBV28 and TRBJ2-5; 7 bases fit TRBD1. Germline assignment: CDR1 MDHEN and CDR2 SYDVKM. The CDR3 totals 14 residues. V lost 3 bases to trimming and J lost 2 bases; unmatched junction nucleotides: 3. This chain's CDR3 is CASSFGTEQETQYF. CDR3 in DNA: TGTGCCAGCAGTTTTGGGACAGAGCAAGAGACCCAGTACTTC.

The genes are TRBV11-2 and TRBJ2-1; 11 nucleotides line up with TRBD2. Germline lookup yields CDR1 SGHAT and CDR2 FQNNGV. This CDR3 is 15 amino acids long. V dropped 6 bases and J dropped 10; count of bases not matched to a gene: 11. The CDR3: CASRPISGRAGEQFF. CDR3 DNA sequence: TGTGCCAGCAGGCCAATTAGCGGGAGGGCAGGGGAGCAGTTCTTC.

This clonotype was counted a few times. This chain connects TRBV4-2 to TRBJ1-5, with TRBD1 identical over 9 bases. J gave up 7 bases and V 6 bases, and 10 bases lay outside the gene matches. The germline V gene has CDR1 LGHNA and CDR2 YNFKEQ. This CDR3 contains 15 residues. CDR3 in DNA: TGTGCCAGCAGGCCGGGACAGGGAGGAGTCCAGCCCCAGCATTTT. Its protein is CASRPGQGGVQPQHF.

The chain uses TRBV5-1 and TRBJ2-3; D call uncertain. V lost 4 bases and J 7 bases, leaving 1 base between the germline ends. CDR3 length equals 9 residues. CDR1 SGHRS and CDR2 YFSETQ come from the germline V gene. CDR3 sequence: CASSHTQYF. CDR3 sequence (DNA): TGCGCCAGCAGCCATACGCAGTATTTT.

This rearrangement joins TRBV5-6 to TRBJ2-2; 7 bases line up with TRBD2. V lost 4 bases, J lost 5 bases, and 17 bases stayed unmatched. The CDR3 has 18 residues. CDR1 is SGHDT and CDR2 is YYEEEE in the germline V gene. CDR3 loop: CASSRPGGEGIWTGELFF. CDR3 nucleotide sequence: TGTGCCAGCAGCCGTCCCGGCGGGGAGGGTATATGGACCGGGGAGCTGTTTTTT. Looking up the rest from reference TRBV5-6 and TRBJ2-2 gives the full variable domain: DAGVTQSPTHLIKTRGQQVTLRCSPKSGHDTVSWYQQALGQGPQFIFQYYEEEERQRGNFPDRFSGHQFPNYSSELNVNALLLGDSALYLCASSRPGGEGIWTGELFFGEGSRLTVL.

This clonotype was seen more than once but under ten times. The chain employs TRBV18 and TRBJ2-5; no reliable D call. CDR1 is KGHSH and CDR2 is LQKENI in the germline V gene. Trimming shortened V by 4 bases and J by 1 base, and 7 bases separated the two germline ends. CDR3 length equals 13 residues. CDR3 sequence: CASSRAVQETQYF. The CDR3 region has the DNA TGTGCCAGCTCACGAGCAGTCCAAGAGACCCAGTACTTC. The full variable domain, rest sourced from reference TRBV18 and TRBJ2-5, is NAGVMQNPRHLVRRRGQEARLRCSPMKGHSHVYWYRQLPEEGLKFMVYLQKENIIDESGMPKERFSAEFPKEGPSILRIQQVVRGDSAAYFCASSRAVQETQYFGPGTRLLVL.

The rearrangement links TRBV20-1 to TRBJ1-5; 9 bases match TRBD1. Germline trimming cut 0 bases from V and 6 bases from J; bases unmatched to any gene: 15. The CDR3 length is 18 residues. In germline, CDR1 is DFQATT, CDR2 SNEGSKA (reference sequence). For the CDR3, the DNA is TGCAGTGCTAGAGATTATGGAGGGGGGACAGGGCGGTTTCAGCCCCAGCATTTT. Translated: CSARDYGGGTGRFQPQHF.

This clonotype was detected only a few times. This chain links TRBV28 with TRBJ2-5, with 9 bases fitting TRBD1. CDR1 MDHEN and CDR2 SYDVKM come from the germline V gene. CDR3 length equals 15 residues. Trimming at V came to 2 bases and at J to 5 bases, leaving 6 bases not matched to a gene. CDR3: CASSLGTGRVETQYF. CDR3 coding DNA: TGTGCCAGCAGTTTAGGGACAGGGAGGGTGGAGACCCAGTACTTC.

The chain uses TRBV11-3 and TRBJ2-7, with D perhaps matching TRBD2 (5 bases). Looked up from germline, CDR1 is SGHNT and CDR2 is YENEEA. The CDR3 length is 13 residues. The V and J ends lost 4 bases and 1 base respectively, with 8 bases between them. The CDR3 protein is CASSSRTSYEQYF. Here the CDR3 DNA reads TGTGCCAGCAGCTCACGGACTTCCTACGAGCAGTACTTC.